This TCR beta chain was recovered during a study of T cell changes during pregnancy in multiple sclerosis. After removal of 1 base from V and 3 bases from J, the junction contained 11 bases not matched to a gene. Germline CDR1 KGHSH, CDR2 LQKENI. CDR3 length equals 18 residues. TCRdb keeps only in-frame clones here, not all; method: immunoSEQ multiplex PCR. Among some 60,000 clones, 92% were seen once, and the ten largest hold 2.5% to 3%. V usage is TRBV18 and J usage is TRBJ2-4; TRBD2 matches 8 bases. Sequenced material: peripheral blood, taken in the second trimester of pregnancy. The receptor was derived from a female donor in good health, enrolled as a control in a pregnancy study. The CDR3 loop is CASSPLTWSGGYKNIQYF. The CDR3 coding sequence is TGTGCCAGCTCACCACTTACTTGGAGCGGGGGATACAAAAACATTCAGTACTTC.